This T cell receptor beta chain was sequenced in a study of somatic mutations in cytotoxic T cells in rheumatoid arthritis. About the study: Flow sorting of some V beta antibody-stained T cells reached nearly 100% purity, with V beta1+ cells also TCRB-sequenced. General study points: For patients with rheumatoid arthritis, CD8+ clonality went up with age, while healthy controls showed no such change. Statistically, CD8+ T-cell clonality was not significantly distinct between individuals with rheumatoid arthritis and age-matched healthy controls. The modest underrepresentation of TRBV07 observed in rheumatoid arthritis patients was not subjected to multiple-comparison adjustment.

Assay used: immunoSEQ multiplex PCR; TCRdb lists only in-frame clones, some missing. Of roughly 4,700 clones listed, more than 60% are singletons. This CDR3 is built from 15 residues. CDR1 and CDR2 (germline): SGHRS, YFSETQ. The J segment lost 0 bases and the V segment lost 4 bases, leaving 4 bases of the junction unmatched. Concerning this clone: Its specificity is not known.

This receptor was obtained from a man in his 70s with rheumatoid arthritis. What was sequenced was CD8+ T cells sorted from blood. V gene TRBV5-1 combines with J gene TRBJ1-5; 7 nucleotides agree with TRBD1. The CDR3 spells CASSPGQYSNQPQHF. The CDR3 nucleotides read TGCGCCAGCAGCCCGGGACAGTATAGCAATCAGCCCCAGCATTTT.